Listed below are T cell receptor beta chains from one sample, sequenced in a study of CD4 T cells in relation to SARS-CoV-2 and coronaviruses. Clones were sequenced by immunoSEQ multiplex PCR, and TCRdb holds only the in-frame ones, with some missing. The sample contains 35,000 or so clones, over 65% of which appear only once. Their cognate antigens are unknown. Sequencing was done on a sample of memory CD4+ T cells from PBMCs, cultured in vitro. The receptors stem from an adult with COVID-19. The CDR3 runs from the conserved cysteine through the conserved F or W. Each record gives: V gene, clone size, D gene, J gene, CDR3 protein, CDR3 DNA. A D gene is named only where the DNA matches it firmly. Expanded clones get a size class; other rows say once, few or many, or leave the size out.

TRBV5-1,NA,NA,TRBJ2-3,CASSPRAELTDTQYF,TGCGCCAGCAGCCCGAGGGCCGAGTTAACAGATACGCAGTATTTT
TRBV5-4,NA,TRBD1,TRBJ2-2,CASSAARDRSYTGELFF,TGTGCCAGCAGCGCAGCCAGGGACAGGTCGTACACCGGGGAGCTGTTTTTT
TRBV11-2,NA,NA,TRBJ1-2,CASSSPTVNYGYTF,TGTGCCAGCAGCTCCCCGACGGTGAACTATGGCTACACCTTC
TRBV9,NA,NA,TRBJ1-2,CASSSGGSPIYGYTF,TGTGCCAGCAGCTCGGGTGGGTCCCCCATCTATGGCTACACCTTC
TRBV28,few,NA,TRBJ1-6,CASMVGYQGGTYNSPLHF,TGTGCCAGCATGGTGGGGTATCAGGGAGGAACCTATAATTCACCCCTCCACTTT
TRBV6-1,NA,NA,TRBJ2-7,CASSEVIGGGEQYF,TGTGCCAGCAGTGAAGTTATCGGAGGGGGCGAGCAGTACTTC
TRBV5-4,few,NA,TRBJ2-3,CASSSKAGDTQYF,TGTGCCAGCAGCTCAAAGGCCGGGGATACGCAGTATTTT
TRBV3-1/TRBV3-2,NA,TRBD1,TRBJ1-3,CASSSTDPKPGQGRTSGNTIYF,TGTGCCAGCAGCTCGACAGATCCCAAACCGGGACAGGGGAGAACCTCTGGAAACACCATATATTTT
TRBV10-3,few,TRBD2,TRBJ2-5,CAISQTSGGGQETQYF,TGTGCCATCAGCCAGACTAGCGGGGGGGGCCAAGAGACCCAGTACTTC
TRBV28,NA,NA,TRBJ2-5,CASSPAAPETQYF,TGTGCCAGCAGTCCTGCGGCTCCGGAGACCCAGTACTTC
TRBV4-2,NA,NA,TRBJ2-7,CASSQVTSEPGEQYF,TGTGCCAGCAGCCAAGTAACTAGTGAACCTGGCGAGCAGTACTTC
TRBV19,NA,TRBD1,TRBJ1-4,CASSIGTDEKLFF,TGTGCCAGTAGTATCGGGACAGATGAAAAACTGTTTTTT
TRBV2,NA,TRBD2,TRBJ2-1,CASRQRLAGANEQFF,TGTGCCAGCAGGCAGAGACTAGCGGGAGCGAATGAGCAGTTCTTC
TRBV7-3,NA,NA,TRBJ1-1,CASSLNQGFEAFF,TGTGCCAGCAGCTTAAATCAGGGGTTTGAAGCTTTCTTT
TRBV4-2,NA,TRBD2,TRBJ2-2,CASSQDAASGYTGELFF,TGTGCCAGCAGCCAAGATGCAGCTAGCGGTTACACCGGGGAGCTGTTTTTT
TRBV7-2,NA,NA,TRBJ2-1,CASSPVYNEQFF,TGTGCCAGCAGCCCAGTGTACAATGAGCAGTTCTTC
TRBV15,NA,NA,TRBJ1-4,CATQGVGHEKLFF,TGTGCCACCCAGGGAGTGGGGCATGAAAAACTGTTTTTT
TRBV7-2,NA,NA,TRBJ2-2,CASSFGLAFTGELFF,TGTGCCAGCAGCTTCGGCCTAGCATTCACCGGGGAGCTGTTTTTT
TRBV9,NA,TRBD1,TRBJ2-7,CASSPPGGSPYEQYF,TGTGCCAGCAGCCCCCCAGGGGGCTCTCCCTACGAGCAGTACTTC
TRBV20-1,NA,NA,TRBJ1-1,CSASRQALNTEAFF,TGCAGTGCTAGTCGCCAGGCCCTGAACACTGAAGCTTTCTTT
TRBV9,NA,NA,TRBJ2-3,CASSVGNLDPTDTQYF,TGTGCCAGCAGCGTAGGGAACTTAGACCCCACAGATACGCAGTATTTT
TRBV28,NA,NA,TRBJ2-1,CASRQGSIATYNEQFF,TGTGCCAGCAGACAGGGTTCCATAGCAACTTACAATGAGCAGTTCTTC
TRBV9,NA,NA,TRBJ1-6,CASSVDSQGVNSPLHF,TGTGCCAGCAGCGTAGACTCACAGGGAGTTAATTCACCCCTCCACTTT
TRBV7-2,NA,NA,TRBJ1-5,CASSLGQGTNQPQHF,TGTGCCAGCAGCTTAGGCCAGGGGACCAATCAGCCCCAGCATTTT
TRBV7-2,NA,TRBD2,TRBJ2-7,CASSTRGGVSYEQYF,TGTGCCAGCAGCACCCGTGGGGGGGTCTCCTACGAGCAGTACTTC
TRBV28,NA,NA,TRBJ1-1,CASSPNRDGTEAFF,TGTGCCAGCAGTCCCAACAGGGATGGCACTGAAGCTTTCTTT
TRBV28,NA,TRBD2,TRBJ2-7,CASRGRGSYEQYF,TGTGCCAGTCGGGGGAGGGGCTCCTACGAGCAGTACTTC
TRBV5-4,NA,NA,TRBJ2-1,CASSLTGTPSYNEQFF,TGTGCCAGCAGCTTGACCGGGACTCCCTCCTACAATGAGCAGTTCTTC
TRBV11-2,NA,NA,TRBJ1-5,CASSSGSDNQPQHF,TGTGCCAGCAGCTCAGGGTCGGACAATCAGCCCCAGCATTTT
TRBV7-3,NA,NA,TRBJ2-3,CASSSGGSSDTQYF,TGTGCCAGCAGCTCAGGGGGGAGCTCAGATACGCAGTATTTT
TRBV4-1,NA,NA,TRBJ2-1,CASSQLILGEQFF,TGCGCCAGCAGCCAATTAATACTGGGTGAGCAGTTCTTC
TRBV18,NA,NA,TRBJ1-5,CASSAAAVGNQPQHF,TGTGCCAGCTCAGCCGCGGCTGTGGGAAATCAGCCCCAGCATTTT
TRBV28,NA,TRBD1,TRBJ1-5,CASRRTGGNQPQHF,TGTGCCAGCAGACGGACAGGGGGAAATCAGCCCCAGCATTTT
TRBV9,NA,NA,TRBJ2-1,CASSVMDEQFF,TGTGCCAGCAGCGTAATGGATGAGCAGTTCTTC
TRBV10-1,NA,NA,TRBJ2-2,CASGSGLANTGELFF,TGCGCCAGCGGGTCAGGGCTCGCGAACACCGGGGAGCTGTTTTTT
TRBV2,NA,NA,TRBJ2-1,CASLYPSTDGLRDNEQFF,TGTGCCAGCCTATACCCTAGCACGGACGGGCTACGGGACAATGAGCAGTTCTTC
TRBV9,once,NA,TRBJ2-1,CASSVEAQGQPPQFF,TGTGCCAGCAGCGTAGAGGCGCAGGGCCAGCCCCCGCAGTTCTTC
TRBV11-2,NA,NA,TRBJ2-4,CASSLELAKNIQYF,TGTGCCAGCAGCTTAGAACTAGCCAAAAACATTCAGTACTTC
TRBV6-5,NA,TRBD1,TRBJ1-5,CASVGQGRGNQPQHF,TGTGCCAGCGTAGGACAGGGAAGGGGCAATCAGCCCCAGCATTTT
TRBV10-3,NA,TRBD1,TRBJ2-2,CAISETGGAGELFF,TGTGCCATCAGTGAGACAGGGGGCGCCGGGGAGCTGTTTTTT